This T cell receptor beta chain was found in a study of response to subunit inactivated influenza vaccine (dated by TCRdb to between 2018 and 2020). For the wider study: To follow how T cells responded to a trivalent subunit inactivated influenza vaccine, the researchers relied on deep quantitative profiling of the T cell receptor repertoire. What the authors observed across the whole study: It was suggested by the authors that each seasonal influenza vaccination may recruit only a limited number of new T cells.

Libraries were made using RT-PCR. TCRdb records Illumina HiSeq 2500 as the sequencer. TCRdb itself trimmed the public reads at Q25 with fastp, ran MiXCR and retained productive beta chains. Duplicate CDR3 protein sequences are folded into a single record with the most common DNA and genes. The table for this sample lists under 800,000 distinct CDR3 sequences; around 13% of them were counted only once. The ten most abundant clones make up approximately 7% of the sample. The trim is 3 bases for V and 0 bases for J, with a gap of 11 bases between the germline ends. From the germline V gene (reference sequence), CDR1 is DFQATT and CDR2 is SNEGSKA. Spanning cysteine to phenylalanine, the CDR3 consists of 14 amino acids. Only the CDR3 portion is preserved as DNA: 42 bases, with reading frame beginning at the first base. About this clonotype: Its antigen specificity is not known. No base-level quality is on record; no much larger clone is a single base apart.

This sample comprised PBMCs from blood, obtained about 14 days before vaccination. The receptor comes from a man over 45 who received an inactivated influenza vaccine. Donor details come from another sample of the same person, matched by shared clones. The chain uses TRBV20-1 and TRBJ2-5; the D gene cannot be resolved reliably. The sequence in DNA is TGCAGTGCTAGGACCGGTTGGTACCAAGAGACCCAGTACTTC. Its protein is CSARTGWYQETQYF.